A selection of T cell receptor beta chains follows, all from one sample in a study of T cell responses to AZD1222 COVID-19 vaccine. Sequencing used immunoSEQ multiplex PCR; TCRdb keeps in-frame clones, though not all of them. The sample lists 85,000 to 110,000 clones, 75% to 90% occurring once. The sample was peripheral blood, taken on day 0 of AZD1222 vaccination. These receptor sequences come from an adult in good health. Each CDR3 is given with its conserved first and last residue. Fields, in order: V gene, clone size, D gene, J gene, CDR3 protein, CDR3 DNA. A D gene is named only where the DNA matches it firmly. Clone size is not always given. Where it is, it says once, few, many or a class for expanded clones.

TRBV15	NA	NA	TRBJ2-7	CATSRDQGYEQYF	TGTGCCACCAGCAGAGATCAAGGCTACGAGCAGTACTTC
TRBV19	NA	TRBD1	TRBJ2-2	CASSIHRAGGNTGELFF	TGTGCCAGTAGTATACACCGGGCAGGGGGGAACACCGGGGAGCTGTTTTTT
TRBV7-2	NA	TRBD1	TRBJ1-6	CASSLVIRGQGLHF	TGTGCCAGCAGCTTAGTCATTAGGGGACAGGGCCTCCACTTT
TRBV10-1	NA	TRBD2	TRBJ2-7	CASSRAGASYEQYF	TGCGCCAGCTCCCGGGCGGGAGCGTCCTACGAGCAGTACTTC
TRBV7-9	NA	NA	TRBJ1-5	CASSHGPGGAQPQHF	TGTGCCAGCAGCCATGGGCCCGGCGGGGCGCAGCCCCAGCATTTT
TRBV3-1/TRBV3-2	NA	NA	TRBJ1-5	CASSQGVGQPQHF	TGTGCCAGCAGCCAAGGTGTAGGTCAGCCCCAGCATTTT
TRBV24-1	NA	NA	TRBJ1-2	CATRGCGAGYGYTF	TGTGCCACCAGGGGCTGTGGGGCCGGCTATGGCTACACCTTC
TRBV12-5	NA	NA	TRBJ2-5	CAANSRGEGTQYF	TGTGCCGCCAATTCTAGGGGGGAGGGGACCCAGTACTTC
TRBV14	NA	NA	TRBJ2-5	CASARPGEWETQYF	TGTGCCAGCGCCCGCCCGGGAGAGTGGGAGACCCAGTACTTC
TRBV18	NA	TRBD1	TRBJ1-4	CASSSTGTGEKLFF	TGTGCCAGCTCCTCGACAGGGACGGGCGAAAAACTGTTTTTT
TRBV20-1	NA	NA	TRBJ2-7	CSASNSYEQYF	TGCAGTGCGAGTAATTCCTACGAGCAGTACTTC
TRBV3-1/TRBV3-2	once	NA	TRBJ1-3	CASSSIQGSGNTIYF	TGTGCCAGCAGTTCTATTCAGGGTTCTGGAAACACCATATATTTT
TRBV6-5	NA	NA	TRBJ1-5	CASSYSVDQPQHF	TGTGCCAGCAGTTACTCCGTCGACCAGCCCCAGCATTTT
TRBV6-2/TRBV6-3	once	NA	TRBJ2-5	CASSSVLDRETQYF	TGTGCCAGCAGTTCGGTACTGGACCGGGAGACCCAGTACTTC
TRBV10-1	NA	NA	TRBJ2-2	CASRRAGTGELFF	TGCGCCAGCCGCAGGGCGGGCACTGGGGAGCTGTTTTTT
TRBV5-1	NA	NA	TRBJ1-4	CASSLVPTNEKLFF	TGCGCCAGCAGCTTGGTTCCGACTAATGAAAAACTGTTTTTT
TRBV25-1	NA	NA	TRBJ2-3	CASSGRLQDTQYF	TGTGCCAGCAGTGGACGACTTCAAGATACGCAGTATTTT
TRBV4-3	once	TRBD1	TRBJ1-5	CASSQETTGGRQPQHF	TGCGCCAGCAGCCAAGAAACAACAGGGGGACGACAGCCCCAGCATTTT
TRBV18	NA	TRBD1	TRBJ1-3	CASSPPGQSSGNTIYF	TGTGCCAGCTCACCACCGGGACAGTCTTCTGGAAACACCATATATTTT
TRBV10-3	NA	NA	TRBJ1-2	CAISEPRTDNGYTF	TGTGCCATCAGTGAGCCGCGGACCGACAATGGCTACACCTTC
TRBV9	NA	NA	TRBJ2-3	CASSVQGYSTDTQYF	TGTGCCAGCAGCGTACAGGGGTACTCCACAGATACGCAGTATTTT
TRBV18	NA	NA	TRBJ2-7	CASSPPGHVYEQYF	TGTGCCAGCTCACCACCGGGACACGTCTACGAGCAGTACTTC
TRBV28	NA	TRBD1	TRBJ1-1	CASSAAGTGGRAEAFF	TGTGCCAGCAGTGCCGCCGGGACAGGGGGCAGGGCTGAAGCTTTCTTT
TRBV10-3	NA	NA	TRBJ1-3	CAISESMQGSNSGNTIYF	TGTGCCATCAGTGAGTCGATGCAGGGGTCGAACTCTGGAAACACCATATATTTT
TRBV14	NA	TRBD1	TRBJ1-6	CASADRGRGSPLHF	TGTGCCAGCGCTGACAGGGGAAGAGGTTCACCCCTCCACTTT
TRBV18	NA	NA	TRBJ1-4	CASSPRTQEKLFF	TGTGCCAGCTCACCGAGGACTCAAGAAAAACTGTTTTTT
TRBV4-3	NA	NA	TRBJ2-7	CASSQDRVGSYEQYF	TGCGCCAGCAGCCAAGATCGGGTTGGATCCTACGAGCAGTACTTC